What follows describes a single T cell receptor beta chain. Its antigen is not identified. With a J-beta primer mix and a sample-barcoded 5' primer, a second PCR ran about 6 to 11 cycles. TCRdb re-called the 5' RACE reads through MiXCR, storing one row per CDR3 protein. Here the sample spans roughly 500,000 distinct CDR3 sequences, 25% to 30% being singletons. The data are from a study of blood T cells in healthy people across ages. Study-level results: One million T cells yielded diversity estimates that were considered underestimates.

Trimming removed 10 bases at V and 2 bases at J, with 14 bases between. CDR1 SGHRS and CDR2 YFSETQ come from the germline V gene. CDR3 length equals 13 residues. The chain couples TRBV5-1 to TRBJ2-3; D is ambiguous. The receptor comes from a woman between 65 and 79 years old in good health. Sequencing used blood. As DNA, the CDR3 is TGCGCCGGCTCACAAAAAACCACAGATACGCAGTATTTT. Translation gives CAGSQKTTDTQYF.